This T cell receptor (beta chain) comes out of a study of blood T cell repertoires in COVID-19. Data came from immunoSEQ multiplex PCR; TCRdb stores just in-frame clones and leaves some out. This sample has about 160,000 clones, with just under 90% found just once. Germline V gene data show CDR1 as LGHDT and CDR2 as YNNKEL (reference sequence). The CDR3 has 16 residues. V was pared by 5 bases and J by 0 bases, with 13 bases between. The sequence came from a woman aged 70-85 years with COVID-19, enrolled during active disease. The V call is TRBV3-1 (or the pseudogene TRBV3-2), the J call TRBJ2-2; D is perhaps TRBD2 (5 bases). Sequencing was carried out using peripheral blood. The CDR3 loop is CASSFETGANTGELFF. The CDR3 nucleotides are TGTGCCAGCAGCTTCGAGACCGGGGCGAACACCGGGGAGCTGTTTTTT.